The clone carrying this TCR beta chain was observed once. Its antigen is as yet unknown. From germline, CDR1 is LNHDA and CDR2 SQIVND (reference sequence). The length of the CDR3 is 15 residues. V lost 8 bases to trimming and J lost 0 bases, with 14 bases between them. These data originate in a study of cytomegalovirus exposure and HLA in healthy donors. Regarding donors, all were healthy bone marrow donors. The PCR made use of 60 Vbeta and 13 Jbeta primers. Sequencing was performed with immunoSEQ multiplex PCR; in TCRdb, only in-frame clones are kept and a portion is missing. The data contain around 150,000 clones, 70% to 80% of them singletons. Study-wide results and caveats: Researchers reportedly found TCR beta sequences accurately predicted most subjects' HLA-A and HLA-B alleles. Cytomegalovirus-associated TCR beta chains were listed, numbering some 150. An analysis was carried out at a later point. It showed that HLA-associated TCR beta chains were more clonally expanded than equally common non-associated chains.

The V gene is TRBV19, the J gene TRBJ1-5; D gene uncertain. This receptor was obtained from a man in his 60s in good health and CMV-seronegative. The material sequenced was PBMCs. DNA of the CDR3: TGTGCCAGTGTAAACCAGGCTCATAGCAATCAGCCCCAGCATTTT. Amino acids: CASVNQAHSNQPQHF.